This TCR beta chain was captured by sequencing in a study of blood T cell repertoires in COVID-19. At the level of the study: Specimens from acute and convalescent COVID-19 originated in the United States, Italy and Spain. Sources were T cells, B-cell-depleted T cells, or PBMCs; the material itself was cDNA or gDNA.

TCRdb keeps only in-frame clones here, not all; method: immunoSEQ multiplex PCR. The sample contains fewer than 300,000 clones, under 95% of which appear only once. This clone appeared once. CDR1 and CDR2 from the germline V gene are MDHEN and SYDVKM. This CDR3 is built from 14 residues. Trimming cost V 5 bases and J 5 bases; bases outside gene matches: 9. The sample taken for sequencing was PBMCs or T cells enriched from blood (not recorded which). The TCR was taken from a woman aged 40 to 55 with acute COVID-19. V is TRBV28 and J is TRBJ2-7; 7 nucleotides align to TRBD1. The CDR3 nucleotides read TGTGCCAGCAGTCCCGGGACAGCGAATAACGAGCAGTACTTC. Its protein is CASSPGTANNEQYF.